Shown below are 22 T cell receptor beta chains from a single sample sequenced in a study of T cells in Graves' hyperthyroidism and ophthalmopathy. RNA transcripts were the template for amplifying TCR beta CDR3 regions. Primed by the HTBI set, a first-round RT-PCR was run on the TCR CDR3. TCRdb independently ran MiXCR on the multiplex PCR reads; one entry per CDR3 protein. The sample has approximately 590,000 distinct CDR3 sequences, around 46% seen once. Sequencing was performed on peripheral blood or thyroid tissue (not recorded which). These receptors all come from a woman aged 18 to 35 with Graves' hyperthyroidism.

The chain employs TRBV11-2 and TRBJ1-2, with 11 bases fitting TRBD1. The V segment lost 1 base and the J segment 8 bases; nucleotides outside the gene matches: 9. This CDR3 spans 16 amino acids. Germline lookup yields CDR1 SGHAT and CDR2 FQNNGV. The chain's CDR3 is CASSLGGRRTGGGYTF. The CDR3 region has the DNA TGTGCCAGCAGCTTAGGGGGGCGTAGGACAGGGGGCGGCTACACCTTC.

This chain connects TRBV29-1 to TRBJ2-6, with 10 bases lining up with TRBD1. J gave up 3 bases and V 8 bases, and 13 bases lay outside the gene matches. This CDR3 comprises 17 residues. Germline CDR1 reads SQVTM; CDR2 reads ANQGSEA. The CDR3 spells CSTLSGTGDYGANVLTF. DNA for the CDR3: TGCAGCACCTTATCGGGGACAGGGGACTATGGGGCCAACGTCCTGACTTTC.

This clonotype was observed a handful of times. This chain uses TRBV2 with TRBJ1-1; 9 bases fit TRBD1. The CDR3 extends over 13 amino acids. The trim removed 8 bases at V and 5 bases at J, leaving 6 bases unmatched. The germline CDR1 and CDR2 sequences are SNHLY and FYNNEI. In DNA, the CDR3 is TGTGCCAGCTTACAGGGGGCATGGACTGAAGCTTTCTTT. This codes for CASLQGAWTEAFF.

This clonotype has at least ten counts. The chain employs TRBV5-6 and TRBJ2-5, with 9 bases identical to TRBD2. This CDR3 comprises 14 residues. V trimming: 0 bases; J trimming: 5 bases; junction bases outside the gene matches: 2. CDR1 is SGHDT, CDR2 YYEEEE, per germline. For the CDR3, the DNA is TGTGCCAGCAGCTTGGTAGCGGGAGTGGAGACCCAGTACTTC. Its translation: CASSLVAGVETQYF. Together with reference TRBV5-6 and TRBJ2-5, the CDR3 gives the full variable domain: DAGVTQSPTHLIKTRGQQVTLRCSPKSGHDTVSWYQQALGQGPQFIFQYYEEEERQRGNFPDRFSGHQFPNYSSELNVNALLLGDSALYLCASSLVAGVETQYFGPGTRLLVL.

The chain couples TRBV2 to TRBJ1-5, with 7 bases aligning to TRBD1. Germline CDR1 is SNHLY and CDR2 is FYNNEI. The junction had 6 bases not matched to a gene; V was cut back by 5 bases and J by 5 bases. The CDR3 is 14 amino acids. This CDR3 reads CASSFRTGDQPQHF. The DNA for the CDR3 is TGTGCCAGCAGTTTTCGTACAGGGGATCAGCCCCAGCATTTT. Combining the CDR3 with reference TRBV2 and TRBJ1-5 gives the whole variable domain EPEVTQTPSHQVTQMGQEVILRCVPISNHLYFYWYRQILGQKVEFLVSFYNNEISEKSEIFDDQFSVERPDGSNFTLKIRSTKLEDSAMYFCASSFRTGDQPQHFGDGTRLSIL.

This clonotype was recorded many times. The V gene is TRBV2, the J gene TRBJ1-2, with TRBD1 as a possible D gene (6 bases). The V end was cut by 5 bases, the J end by 6 bases, with 13 bases between. Per the germline V gene, CDR1 is SNHLY and CDR2 is FYNNEI. This CDR3 contains 13 residues. The CDR3 coding sequence is TGTGCCAGCAGTTCTAACAGGGAGGATGGCTACACCTTC. This encodes CASSSNREDGYTF.

The chain has TRBV7-2 and TRBJ1-1, with TRBD1 matching 8 bases. CDR3 length: 14 amino acids. V shed 11 bases and J 1 base; nucleotides not matched to a gene: 9. The germline gives CDR1 SGHTA, CDR2 FQGNSA. The CDR3 loop is CACNPGQANTEAFF. The CDR3 DNA reads TGTGCCTGCAATCCGGGACAGGCGAACACTGAAGCTTTCTTT.

This clonotype appeared many times. The chain's CDR3 is CASSYKGQFYGYTF. The CDR3 bases are TGTGCCAGCAGTTACAAGGGACAGTTCTATGGCTACACCTTC. V is TRBV12-3 or TRBV12-4 and J is TRBJ1-2; the match to TRBD1 covers 7 bases. The CDR3 is made up of 14 amino acids. V lost 4 bases to trimming and J lost 4 bases; unmatched junction nucleotides: 6.

The chain is built from TRBV25-1 and TRBJ2-7, with TRBD1 matching over 9 bases. Trimming at V came to 8 bases and at J to 2 bases, leaving 7 bases not matched to a gene. CDR3 size: 14 residues. The germline gives CDR1 MGHDK, CDR2 SYGVNS. The CDR3, as DNA: TGTGCCAGCCTCCGGGACAGGGTCCCCTACGAGCAGTACTTC. Protein sequence: CASLRDRVPYEQYF.

The rearrangement uses TRBV2 and TRBJ1-4; D is ambiguous. With 3 bases removed from V and 5 bases from J, the gap between germline ends came to 13 bases. Germline CDR1 SNHLY, CDR2 FYNNEI. This CDR3 spans 15 amino acids. The CDR3: CASSDRETQNEKLFF. Written as DNA, the CDR3 is TGTGCCAGCAGTGACAGAGAGACTCAAAATGAAAAACTGTTTTTT.

This clonotype was detected many times. Its ends do not fully match the called genes, so a read error is possible. This chain links TRBV2 with TRBJ1-6, with no clear D. There are 12 residues in the CDR3. In germline, CDR1 is SNHLY, CDR2 FYNNEI. CDR3 DNA sequence: TGTGCCAGCAGCGAAGGGCGGTCACCCCTCCACTTT. Protein: CASSEGRSPLHF.

This chain connects TRBV7-8 to TRBJ2-7, with 7 bases aligning to TRBD1. This CDR3 region has 15 residues. The V gene's germline CDR1 is SGHVS and CDR2 FQNEAQ. The V segment lost 5 bases and the J segment 0 bases; nucleotides outside the gene matches: 7. The CDR3 nucleotides read TGTGCCAGCAGCAGGCCGGGACAGAGCTCCTACGAGCAGTACTTC. Amino acid sequence: CASSRPGQSSYEQYF. The variable domain in full, with the rest retrieved from reference TRBV7-8 and TRBJ2-7, is GAGVSQSPRYKVAKRGQDVALRCDPISGHVSLFWYQQALGQGPEFLTYFQNEAQLDKSGLPSDRFFAERPEGSVSTLKIQRTQQEDSAVYLCASSRPGQSSYEQYFGPGTRLTVT.

The chain couples TRBV7-9 to TRBJ2-2, with 11 bases lining up with TRBD2. Germline V gene data show CDR1 as SEHNR and CDR2 as FQNEAQ (reference sequence). CDR3 size: 17 residues. J gave up 0 bases and V 5 bases, and 5 bases lay outside the gene matches. The CDR3 protein is CASSVMGLAANTGELFF. In DNA, the CDR3 is TGTGCCAGCAGCGTGATGGGACTAGCGGCGAACACCGGGGAGCTGTTTTTT.

The chain uses TRBV7-2 and TRBJ1-5; D is perhaps TRBD1 (5 bases). In germline, CDR1 is SGHTA, CDR2 FQGNSA. The CDR3 sequence is 15 residues long. V was trimmed by 2 bases and J by 6 bases, leaving 14 bases between them. The CDR3 bases are TGTGCCAGCAGCTTACAGGGTGGCGTCGGTCAGCCCCAGCATTTT. Protein sequence: CASSLQGGVGQPQHF.

This clonotype was recorded many times. This chain connects TRBV10-3 to TRBJ1-3; D possibly corresponds to TRBD1 (6 bases). The CDR3 spans 13 residues. From germline, CDR1 is ENHRY and CDR2 SYGVKD. V was cut by 4 bases and J by 4 bases, with 8 bases left in between. The CDR3 bases are TGTGCCATCAGTGGGACAGCGGGAAACACCATATATTTT. Residues: CAISGTAGNTIYF.

This clonotype was observed a few times. The rearrangement uses TRBV7-9 and TRBJ1-4; D is possibly TRBD1 (5 bases). The CDR3 has 14 amino acids. The germline V gene encodes CDR1 SEHNR and CDR2 FQNEAQ (reference sequence). V lost 5 bases and J 4 bases, leaving 11 bases between the germline ends. The CDR3 nucleotides are TGTGCCAGCAGCCTAGGGGCCCGTAATGAAAAACTGTTTTTT. As protein: CASSLGARNEKLFF.

V and J are TRBV7-9 and TRBJ2-6, with 7 bases aligning to TRBD1. Germline values: CDR1 SEHNR, CDR2 FQNEAQ (reference sequence). V lost 3 bases, J lost 0 bases, and 5 bases stayed unmatched. This CDR3 is 17 amino acids long. The CDR3, as DNA: TGTGCCAGCAGCTTGGGGACAGCCGACTCTGGGGCCAACGTCCTGACTTTC. This sequence encodes CASSLGTADSGANVLTF. Combining the CDR3 with reference TRBV7-9 and TRBJ2-6 gives the whole variable domain DTGVSQNPRHKITKRGQNVTFRCDPISEHNRLYWYRQTLGQGPEFLTYFQNEAQLEKSRLLSDRFSAERPKGSFSTLEIQRTEQGDSAMYLCASSLGTADSGANVLTFGAGSRLTVL.

The V call is TRBV2, the J call TRBJ1-1; no definite D call. V lost 6 bases, J lost 11 bases, and 7 bases lay in between. This CDR3 region has 9 residues. CDR1 is SNHLY, CDR2 FYNNEI, per germline. CDR3 in amino acids: CASRVAAFF. CDR3 sequence (DNA): TGTGCCAGCAGGGTAGCGGCTTTCTTT.

This clonotype was seen only a few times. A single base separates this from a much larger clone, so it may be a read error. V and J are TRBV11-2 and TRBJ1-1; D is ambiguous. This CDR3 has 13 residues. The germline V gene has CDR1 SGHAT and CDR2 FQNNGV. The CDR3 DNA sequence: TGTGCCAGCAGCTTAGAGGCGAACACTCAAGCTTTCTTT. Translating gives CASSLEANTQAFF.

This clonotype was seen a few times. This chain joins TRBV6-5 and TRBJ1-1, with D uncertain. This CDR3 contains 15 residues. Trimming took 6 bases from V and 1 from J, leaving 15 bases between them. From germline, CDR1 is MNHEY and CDR2 SVGAGI. Here the CDR3 reads CASSYARLENTEAFF. DNA for the CDR3: TGTGCCAGCAGCTACGCCCGACTCGAGAACACTGAAGCTTTCTTT.

The table lists this clonotype with many counts. The rearrangement uses TRBV19 and TRBJ1-1; 7 positions agree with TRBD1. Per the germline V gene, CDR1 is LNHDA and CDR2 is SQIVND (reference sequence). The V gene end was trimmed by 6 bases and the J gene end by 0 bases; junction bases not matched to a gene: 4. The CDR3 spans 14 residues. CDR3 DNA: TGTGCCAGTAGGCAGGGACAGCTGAACACTGAAGCTTTCTTT. It is translated as CASRQGQLNTEAFF.

The chain joins TRBV7-6 to TRBJ1-1, with D possibly matching TRBD1 (6 bases). Germline CDR1 and CDR2: SGHVS and FNYEAQ. The CDR3 has 13 amino acids. Trimming cost V 4 bases and J 5 bases, with 11 bases left between them. CDR3 in DNA: TGTGCCAGCAGCTCGGACAGTTTTACTGAAGCTTTCTTT. Amino acid sequence: CASSSDSFTEAFF.